The 29 T cell receptor beta chains below were found in one sample sequenced in a study of CD8 T cells in Susac syndrome. Reverse transcription of roughly 0.5 to 1 ug RNA used random hexamers. TCRdb processed the immunoSEQ multiplex PCR reads anew with MiXCR; each CDR3 protein has one entry. The sample comprises fewer than 85,000 distinct CDR3 sequences, approximately 94% of which are singletons, and more than 0.4% rests with the top ten. Sequencing was carried out using CD8+ T cells from PBMCs. These receptors all come from a human donor with Susac syndrome.

V gene TRBV10-3 combines with J gene TRBJ2-6; D not resolved. CDR3 length: 20 residues. Germline V gene data show CDR1 as ENHRY and CDR2 as SYGVKD. V was cut by 0 bases and J by 0 bases, with 18 bases left in between. The CDR3 bases are TGTGCCATCAGTGAGTCGAGGCGTAGGGCCTCATCCTCTGGGGCCAACGTCCTGACTTTC. This gives the protein CAISESRRRASSSGANVLTF.

This chain joins TRBV7-2 and TRBJ2-1; 9 positions match TRBD2. Germline V lookup: CDR1 SGHTA, CDR2 FQGNSA. The CDR3 is 14 amino acids. J was trimmed by 7 bases and V by 1 base; bases with no gene match: 2. The CDR3 nucleotides are TGTGCCAGCAGCTTAGGGCTAGCGGGGAATGAGCAGTTCTTC. Its protein is CASSLGLAGNEQFF.

The rearrangement joins TRBV24-1 to TRBJ2-1; no clear D. V lost 0 bases, J lost 15 bases, and 14 bases lay in between. This CDR3 spans 13 amino acids. The germline V gene encodes CDR1 KGHDR and CDR2 SFDVKD. The CDR3 DNA reads TGTGCCACCAGTGATTTGCCGGGCCACCACATGTTCTTC. Its translation is CATSDLPGHHMFF.

J is TRBJ2-1 and V is TRBV5-6; 7 bases map to TRBD2. Germline values: CDR1 SGHDT, CDR2 YYEEEE. The CDR3 contains 16 residues. Germline trimming cut 4 bases from V and 3 bases from J; bases unmatched to any gene: 10. The CDR3 here is CASSPRWGGNYNEQFF. In nucleotides, the CDR3 is TGTGCCAGCAGCCCTAGATGGGGGGGTAACTACAATGAGCAGTTCTTC.

The DNA of the CDR3 is TGTGCCAGCAGCCATCACTACGAGCAGTACTTC. As protein: CASSHHYEQYF. This chain joins TRBV14 and TRBJ2-7; D ambiguous. CDR3 length equals 11 residues. CDR1 is SGHDN and CDR2 is FVKESK in the germline V gene. The V and J ends lost 3 bases and 3 bases respectively, with 3 bases between them.

The V call is TRBV7-2, the J call TRBJ2-1; tentative D call: TRBD2 (5 bases). The CDR3 extends over 15 amino acids. V was trimmed by 1 base and J by 2 bases, leaving 9 bases between them. CDR1 and CDR2 from the germline V gene are SGHTA and FQGNSA. The CDR3 loop is CASSLGARAYNEQFF. CDR3 DNA sequence: TGTGCCAGCAGCTTAGGTGCGCGGGCCTACAATGAGCAGTTCTTC.

This clonotype is a singleton in its sample. This sequence joins TRBV20-1 and TRBJ2-7; D is undetermined. The CDR3 loop spans 13 amino acids. V lost 3 bases and J lost 2, with 11 bases in between. CDR1 and CDR2 (germline): DFQATT, SNEGSKA (reference sequence). The CDR3 DNA reads TGCAGTGCTAGTAGTAAATATACCTACGAGCAGTACTTC. Protein sequence: CSASSKYTYEQYF.

The rearrangement links TRBV20-1 to TRBJ2-1; TRBD2 matches at 8 bases. Germline-derived CDR1 and CDR2 are DFQATT and SNEGSKA (reference sequence). V was pared by 0 bases and J by 5 bases, with 6 bases of the junction left unmatched. The CDR3 covers 15 residues. The CDR3: CSARDRGTSHNEQFF. As DNA, the CDR3 is TGCAGTGCTAGAGATCGAGGGACTAGTCACAATGAGCAGTTCTTC.

CDR3 protein: CATSRDRSNQPQHF. The CDR3 region has the DNA TGTGCCACCAGCAGAGATAGGAGCAATCAGCCCCAGCATTTT. V is TRBV15 and J is TRBJ1-5; unclear D gene. This CDR3 region has 14 residues. CDR1 LNHNV and CDR2 YYDKDF come from the germline V gene (reference sequence). V was pared by 0 bases and J by 1 base, with 4 bases between.

V usage is TRBV19 and J usage is TRBJ1-1; D may be TRBD1 (5 bases). The V gene's germline CDR1 is LNHDA and CDR2 SQIVND (reference sequence). The CDR3 length is 14 residues. The V gene lost 5 bases and the J gene lost 4 bases, with 14 bases spanning the gap. The CDR3 DNA reads TGTGCCAGTAGTCAGCCTTGGGGGGTCACTGAAGCTTTCTTT. Residues: CASSQPWGVTEAFF. Full variable domain (remainder filled in from reference TRBV19 and TRBJ1-1): DGGITQSPKYLFRKEGQNVTLSCEQNLNHDAMYWYRQDPGQGLRLIYYSQIVNDFQKGDIAEGYSVSREKKESFPLTVTSAQKNPTAFYLCASSQPWGVTEAFFGQGTRLTVV.

J is TRBJ1-2 and V is TRBV5-1; 12 bases map to TRBD1. The CDR3 length is 16 residues. Germline V gene lookup returns CDR1 SGHRS and CDR2 YFSETQ. Trimming took 4 bases from V and 7 from J; bases not matched to a gene: 11. CDR3 sequence reads: CASSLGTGGPLGGYTF. In DNA form, the CDR3 reads TGCGCCAGCAGCCTGGGGACAGGGGGCCCCTTGGGTGGCTACACCTTC.

This clonotype was recorded only once. V is TRBV5-1 and J is TRBJ1-6; 9 nucleotides line up with TRBD1. With V trimmed by 0 bases and J by 1 base, 2 bases remained unmatched. CDR1 SGHRS and CDR2 YFSETQ come from the germline V gene. CDR3 length equals 17 residues. DNA for the CDR3: TGCGCCAGCAGCTTGGGGGACAGGGCTTCCTATAATTCACCCCTCCACTTT. Its translation: CASSLGDRASYNSPLHF.

The gene calls are TRBV6-5 and TRBJ2-3; 9 nucleotides align to TRBD2. Germline CDR1 and CDR2: MNHEY and SVGAGI. J gave up 4 bases and V 2 bases, and 7 bases lay outside the gene matches. The CDR3 has 16 residues. The CDR3 coding sequence is TGTGCCAGCAGTTACGGCGCGGGGGGGCAGGCAGATACGCAGTATTTT. Translated, it gives CASSYGAGGQADTQYF.

This chain links TRBV24-1 with TRBJ2-1; 7 positions match TRBD2. The ends lost 9 bases at V and 3 bases at J; junction bases unmatched: 10. The CDR3 is 15 residues long. Germline V CDR1 and CDR2: KGHDR, SFDVKD. The DNA for the CDR3 is TGTGCCACCGGCCCCCGGGGGGAAGGCTACAATGAGCAGTTCTTC. Its protein product is CATGPRGEGYNEQFF.

In DNA form, the CDR3 reads TGTGCCTGGAACACCTACGAGCAGTACTTC. Translating gives CAWNTYEQYF. This chain joins TRBV30 and TRBJ2-7; D unresolved. The CDR3 has 10 amino acids. Trimming cost V 4 bases and J 2 bases, with 3 bases left between them. Looked up from germline, CDR1 is GTSNPN and CDR2 is SVGIG (reference sequence).

The V call is TRBV29-1, the J call TRBJ2-1, with 9 bases matching TRBD2. The CDR3 loop spans 13 amino acids. Per the germline V gene, CDR1 is SQVTM and CDR2 is ANQGSEA. Germline trimming cut 6 bases from V and 4 bases from J; bases unmatched to any gene: 4. The CDR3: CSVRGGSYNEQFF. The CDR3 nucleotides read TGCAGCGTGCGGGGGGGCAGTTACAATGAGCAGTTCTTC.

This clonotype showed up just once. This chain connects TRBV29-1 to TRBJ1-5; 9 nucleotides match TRBD1. The CDR3 has 13 amino acids. V lost 4 bases, J lost 8 bases, and 6 bases stayed unmatched. Germline assignment: CDR1 SQVTM and CDR2 ANQGSEA. The CDR3 reads CSVVGTGKEPQHF. CDR3 in DNA: TGCAGCGTTGTAGGGACAGGGAAAGAGCCCCAGCATTTT.

This sequence joins TRBV19 and TRBJ1-1; D unclear. Trimming removed 0 bases at V and 0 bases at J, with 8 bases between. There are 15 residues in the CDR3. From germline, CDR1 is LNHDA and CDR2 SQIVND (reference sequence). CDR3 sequence reads: CASSIERRLNTEAFF. In nucleotides, the CDR3 is TGTGCCAGTAGTATAGAGCGACGGTTGAACACTGAAGCTTTCTTT.

The rearrangement links TRBV12-5 to TRBJ2-7, with D maybe TRBD1 (5 bases). V dropped 7 bases and J dropped 4 bases, with 11 bases sitting between them. The CDR3 runs to 12 residues. CDR1 is LGHNT and CDR2 is FRNRAP in the germline V gene. The CDR3 nucleotides are TGTGCTAGTGCGCCAGGGTGGTACGAGCAGTACTTC. This encodes CASAPGWYEQYF.

This clonotype was observed a handful of times. The chain links TRBV25-1 to TRBJ2-7; possibly TRBD2 for D (5 bases). V gave up 7 bases and J gave up 2 bases, with 9 bases separating them. This CDR3 is built from 12 residues. Germline V gene sequence: CDR1 MGHDK, CDR2 SYGVNS. DNA for the CDR3: TGTGCCAGCAATGCCGGGACCTACGAGCAGTACTTC. This sequence encodes CASNAGTYEQYF.

This clonotype was seen a single time. The chain recombines TRBV11-2 with TRBJ1-2; the D is unclear. The CDR3 has 14 amino acids. The germline V gene encodes CDR1 SGHAT and CDR2 FQNNGV. V shed 1 base and J shed 5 bases, with 11 bases lying between them. The CDR3 loop reads CASSLGTAIYGYTF. DNA for the CDR3: TGTGCCAGCAGCTTAGGAACGGCCATTTATGGCTACACCTTC.

The chain carries TRBV28 and TRBJ1-5, with D uncertain. The CDR3 consists of 14 residues. V was pared by 6 bases and J by 3 bases, with 12 bases between. Germline V gene data show CDR1 as MDHEN and CDR2 as SYDVKM. This CDR3 is CASSPRLFNQPQHF. CDR3 nucleotide sequence: TGTGCCAGCAGCCCCAGGCTATTCAATCAGCCCCAGCATTTT.

The V call is TRBV12-3 or TRBV12-4, the J call TRBJ1-2; TRBD1 agrees at 8 bases. This CDR3 contains 16 residues. J lost 8 bases, V lost 4 bases, and 15 bases had no gene match. The CDR3, as DNA: TGTGCCAGCAGTTCGTTCCGTGGGACAGGCCCTGAAGGCTACACCTTC. Its translation: CASSSFRGTGPEGYTF.

This sequence joins TRBV28 and TRBJ2-7; 8 nucleotides align to TRBD1. The CDR3 covers 14 residues. Germline CDR1 is MDHEN and CDR2 is SYDVKM. J gave up 4 bases and V 3 bases, and 5 bases lay outside the gene matches. The chain's CDR3 is CASSFGGQGYEQYF. The CDR3 nucleotides are TGTGCCAGCAGTTTTGGAGGACAGGGTTACGAGCAGTACTTC.

The J gene is TRBJ1-2, the V gene TRBV14; D not resolved. The germline V gene has CDR1 SGHDN and CDR2 FVKESK. Trimming shortened V by 0 bases and J by 5 bases, and 7 bases separated the two germline ends. The CDR3 consists of 13 residues. The CDR3 reads CASSQDRRYGYTF. The CDR3 nucleotides read TGTGCCAGCAGCCAAGATCGGCGGTATGGCTACACCTTC.

V is TRBV24-1 and J is TRBJ2-1, with 10 bases matching TRBD2. J gave up 1 base and V 10 bases, and 9 bases lay outside the gene matches. CDR3 length equals 16 residues. CDR1 is KGHDR and CDR2 is SFDVKD in the germline V gene. CDR3 DNA sequence: TGTGCCACTTCCGGGACTAGCGACTCATCCTACAATGAGCAGTTCTTC. It is translated as CATSGTSDSSYNEQFF.

The chain uses TRBV3-1 and TRBJ1-1; D not certain. V lost 3 bases and J 0 bases, leaving 20 bases between the germline ends. Germline V gene lookup returns CDR1 LGHDT and CDR2 YNNKEL (reference sequence). The CDR3 covers 18 residues. The CDR3 spells CASSQVRAAYMVNTEAFF. The CDR3 nucleotides are TGTGCCAGCAGCCAGGTCCGGGCGGCCTATATGGTGAACACTGAAGCTTTCTTT.

The chain combines TRBV6-5 with TRBJ2-7; D remains unclear. Germline CDR1 is MNHEY and CDR2 is SVGAGI. There are 12 residues in the CDR3. V gave up 5 bases and J gave up 2 bases, with 7 bases separating them. The CDR3 nucleotides read TGTGCCAGCAGTGTGGATGCCTACGAGCAGTACTTC. Translation: CASSVDAYEQYF.

The CDR3, as DNA: TGCAGTGCGGGACGGCGCTCCTACAATGAGCAGTTCTTC. Protein sequence: CSAGRRSYNEQFF. V and J are TRBV20-1 and TRBJ2-1, with D perhaps being TRBD1 or TRBD2 (5 bases each). Germline V gene lookup returns CDR1 DFQATT and CDR2 SNEGSKA (reference sequence). Trimming removed 6 bases from V and 0 bases from J, with 9 bases in between. The CDR3 consists of 13 residues.